These 11 T cell receptor beta chains were all obtained from the same sample, sequenced in a study of blood T cell repertoires in COVID-19. Only in-frame clones appear in the TCRdb table, and some are missing; sequencing was by immunoSEQ multiplex PCR. Among around 200,000 clones listed, around 85% were seen once. The source material was peripheral blood. The origin of the receptors is a man aged 65 to 79 with active or convalescent COVID-19.

The V gene is TRBV6-5, the J gene TRBJ1-1, with D possibly matching TRBD1 (5 bases). Trimming shortened V by 6 bases and J by 5 bases, and 16 bases separated the two germline ends. The CDR3 totals 14 residues. Germline V lookup: CDR1 MNHEY, CDR2 SVGAGI. The CDR3 DNA sequence: TGTGCCAGCAGGGCCAATAGCGGGGGAACTGAAGCTTTCTTT. Protein: CASRANSGGTEAFF.

The chain carries TRBV5-1 and TRBJ2-7; tentative D call: TRBD2 (5 bases). CDR3 size: 15 residues. Deletions cut 3 bases from V and 0 bases from J, with 13 bases between. Germline V gene sequence: CDR1 SGHRS, CDR2 YFSETQ. CDR3 in DNA: TGCGCCAGCAGCTATCGGACGGGAAGCTCCTACGAGCAGTACTTC. This translates into CASSYRTGSSYEQYF.

The genes are TRBV18 and TRBJ1-2; 8 nucleotides agree with TRBD1. The CDR3 consists of 15 residues. V lost 1 base and J lost 3; bases outside the gene matches: 4. Looked up from germline, CDR1 is KGHSH and CDR2 is LQKENI. CDR3 nucleotide sequence: TGTGCCAGCTCACCACGACAGGGGCTGGACTATGGCTACACCTTC. Protein sequence: CASSPRQGLDYGYTF.

V is TRBV6-4 and J is TRBJ1-5; D not certain. With 5 bases removed from V and 0 bases from J, the gap between germline ends came to 11 bases. The germline CDR1 and CDR2 sequences are MRHNA and SNTAGT. The CDR3 consists of 15 residues. The CDR3 loop is CASSRADHSNQPQHF. For the CDR3, the DNA is TGTGCCAGCAGTAGAGCGGACCATAGCAATCAGCCCCAGCATTTT.

This chain connects TRBV7-2 to TRBJ2-5; D is possibly TRBD1 (5 bases). The CDR3 length is 14 residues. V dropped 7 bases and J dropped 5 bases, with 17 bases sitting between them. Germline lookup yields CDR1 SGHTA and CDR2 FQGNSA. This CDR3 reads CASNLKGVGETQYF. The CDR3 DNA reads as TGTGCCAGCAACCTAAAAGGGGTGGGGGAGACCCAGTACTTC.

This chain uses TRBV6-2 or TRBV6-3 with TRBJ2-3, with D possibly matching TRBD1 (6 bases). CDR3 length equals 12 residues. V was shortened by 6 bases and J by 6 bases, with 10 bases between the two germline ends. Germline CDR1 is MNHEY and CDR2 is SVGEGT. The CDR3 loop is CASSRTGDTQYF. In DNA, the CDR3 is TGTGCCAGCAGCCGCACAGGGGATACGCAGTATTTT.

The V and J genes are TRBV19 and TRBJ2-1; 9 bases match TRBD2. The CDR3 is 16 residues long. From germline, CDR1 is LNHDA and CDR2 SQIVND (reference sequence). The junction had 7 bases not matched to a gene; V was cut back by 5 bases and J by 2 bases. As DNA, the CDR3 is TGTGCCAGTAGTCCGCAGGGCGGGGGGGCCTACAATGAGCAGTTCTTC. As protein: CASSPQGGGAYNEQFF.

The chain carries TRBV5-4 and TRBJ1-2, with 12 bases identical to TRBD1. The length of the CDR3 is 17 residues. The V gene's germline CDR1 is SGHNT and CDR2 YYREEE (reference sequence). The ends lost 2 bases at V and 4 bases at J; junction bases unmatched: 9. CDR3 sequence reads: CASSFSGTGGRGYGYTF. For the CDR3, the DNA is TGTGCCAGCAGCTTTTCCGGGACAGGGGGCCGGGGCTATGGCTACACCTTC. The whole variable domain, filled in from reference TRBV5-4 and TRBJ1-2, reads ETGVTQSPTHLIKTRGQQVTLRCSSQSGHNTVSWYQQALGQGPQFIFQYYREEENGRGNFPPRFSGLQFPNYSSELNVNALELDDSALYLCASSFSGTGGRGYGYTFGSGTRLTVV.

The CDR3 loop is CASSLGGQGNTGELFF. The DNA of the CDR3 is TGTGCCAGCAGCTTGGGGGGACAGGGGAACACCGGGGAGCTGTTTTTT. The chain links TRBV5-4 to TRBJ2-2, with TRBD1 matching 9 bases. V lost 0 bases to trimming and J lost 1 base; unmatched junction nucleotides: 1. The CDR3 totals 16 residues. Germline V gene data show CDR1 as SGHNT and CDR2 as YYREEE (reference sequence).

The chain has TRBV18 and TRBJ2-2, with 7 bases matching TRBD1. V shed 4 bases, J shed 1 base, and the junction held 6 bases outside the gene matches. Germline CDR1 reads KGHSH; CDR2 reads LQKENI. There are 16 residues in the CDR3. DNA of the CDR3: TGTGCCAGCTCACACCGGAGACAGGGGAACACCGGGGAGCTGTTTTTT. It is translated as CASSHRRQGNTGELFF.

The J gene is TRBJ1-1, the V gene TRBV11-3; D is perhaps TRBD1 (6 bases). CDR1 and CDR2 from the germline V gene are SGHNT and YENEEA. Trimming pared 1 base from V and 4 bases from J, leaving 10 bases between. The CDR3 contains 14 residues. The DNA of the CDR3 is TGTGCCAGCAGCTTAGTAGGGGGGGCCACTGAAGCTTTCTTT. Its protein product is CASSLVGGATEAFF.